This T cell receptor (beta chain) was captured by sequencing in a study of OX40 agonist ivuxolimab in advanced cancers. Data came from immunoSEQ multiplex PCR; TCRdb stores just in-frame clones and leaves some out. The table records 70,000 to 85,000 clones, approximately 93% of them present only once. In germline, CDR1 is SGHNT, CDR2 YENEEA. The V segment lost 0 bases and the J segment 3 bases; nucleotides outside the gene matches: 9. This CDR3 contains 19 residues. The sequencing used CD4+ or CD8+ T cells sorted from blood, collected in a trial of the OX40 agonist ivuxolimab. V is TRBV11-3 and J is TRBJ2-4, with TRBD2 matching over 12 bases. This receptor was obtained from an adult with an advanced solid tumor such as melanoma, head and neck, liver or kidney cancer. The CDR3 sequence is CASSLDSRTSGADKNIQYF. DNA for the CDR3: TGTGCCAGCAGCTTAGATTCCCGGACTAGCGGGGCTGACAAAAACATTCAGTACTTC.